The clone carrying this TCR beta chain was observed a few times. Its specificity is unknown. This sample is drawn from a study of naive and memory T cell subsets. Findings and caveats of the study: In naive cells, over 95% of TCR sequences were seen only once. Especially in CD8 cells, naive repertoires contained a few larger clonotypes, possibly CD45RA-re-expressing memory cells.

Two oligonucleotides, mixed equimolar, formed the beta constant-region primer covering TRBC1 and TRBC2. Four rounds of PCR amplified the ligated cDNA using nested alpha and beta constant-region primers plus SP2. TCRdb used MiXCR to reprocess the UMI-ligation and nested PCR reads, holding one entry per CDR3 protein. The table has 130,000 to 150,000 distinct CDR3 sequences, over 20% seen once; the top ten hold over 0.09%. V lost 5 bases, J lost 2 bases, and 21 bases lay in between. The CDR3 runs 16 residues. Germline V lookup: CDR1 DFQATT, CDR2 SNEGSKA (reference sequence). The chain carries TRBV20-1 and TRBJ1-1; D is perhaps TRBD1 (6 bases). This receptor was taken from a human donor in good health. The sample was naive CD4+ T cells from blood. For the CDR3, the DNA is TGCAGTGCTCCCGACCGGGACACCGAGGGAAACACTGAAGCTTTCTTT. Translated, it gives CSAPDRDTEGNTEAFF.